A selection of T cell receptor beta chains follows, all from one sample in a study of T cell clonotyping in hematopoietic cell transplantation. Data came from immunoSEQ multiplex PCR; TCRdb stores just in-frame clones and leaves some out. The data show some 16,000 clones, with less than 80% seen just once and about 12% held by the top ten. Sample: PBMCs, taken 30 days after allogeneic stem cell transplant. Receptors were obtained from a male patient between 45 and 60 years old who had an allogeneic stem cell transplant from an unrelated donor, so T cells may come from the graft donor. Some clones in this sample may be carry-over from other donors' samples. Both conserved end residues are part of each CDR3. The order of the fields is D gene, V gene, J gene, clone size, CDR3 DNA, CDR3 protein. D genes are given only for firm matches. For some rows the clone size is stated as once, few or many, or as a class when expanded; others skip it.

d_gene: -
v_gene: TRBV9
j_gene: TRBJ2-3
abundance: -
CDR3nt: TGTGCCAGCAGCTTCGGTACAGATACGCAGTATTTT
CDR3aa: CASSFGTDTQYF

d_gene: -
v_gene: TRBV5-1
j_gene: TRBJ1-6
abundance: few
CDR3nt: TGCGCCAGCAGCGAAGGGGCAGGGAGGAGATCACCCCTCCACTTT
CDR3aa: CASSEGAGRRSPLHF

d_gene: -
v_gene: TRBV4-2
j_gene: TRBJ2-6
abundance: once
CDR3nt: TGTGCCAGCAGCCAAGAGGACGGCTCTGGGGCCAACGTCCTGACTTTC
CDR3aa: CASSQEDGSGANVLTF

d_gene: TRBD1
v_gene: TRBV5-1
j_gene: TRBJ2-5
abundance: few
CDR3nt: TGCGCCAGCAGTCCTGGCCAGGGGGCACGGGAGACCCAGTACTTC
CDR3aa: CASSPGQGARETQYF

d_gene: -
v_gene: TRBV6-5
j_gene: TRBJ1-5
abundance: -
CDR3nt: TGTGCCAGCAGTTACTCCTTGGATACTCAGCCCCAGCATTTT
CDR3aa: CASSYSLDTQPQHF

d_gene: TRBD2
v_gene: TRBV9
j_gene: TRBJ2-1
abundance: -
CDR3nt: TGTGCCAGCAGCGTAGAACTAGCGGGGGAGGATGAGCAGTTCTTC
CDR3aa: CASSVELAGEDEQFF

d_gene: -
v_gene: TRBV5-4
j_gene: TRBJ1-6
abundance: -
CDR3nt: TGTGCCAGCAGCTTGGAGGGAGGGAGCTGGAATAATTCACCCCTCCACTTT
CDR3aa: CASSLEGGSWNNSPLHF

d_gene: TRBD1
v_gene: TRBV7-2
j_gene: TRBJ2-3
abundance: -
CDR3nt: TGTGCCAGCACCACAGACAGGGCAGATACGCAGTATTTT
CDR3aa: CASTTDRADTQYF

d_gene: TRBD1
v_gene: TRBV7-9
j_gene: TRBJ1-2
abundance: few
CDR3nt: TGTGCCAGCAGCCCTCTGGACAGGGCGAGTGATGGCTACACCTTC
CDR3aa: CASSPLDRASDGYTF

d_gene: -
v_gene: TRBV5-6
j_gene: TRBJ2-7
abundance: -
CDR3nt: TGTGCCAGCAGCTTCGGCAGGGGCTACGAGCAGTACTTC
CDR3aa: CASSFGRGYEQYF

d_gene: -
v_gene: TRBV27
j_gene: TRBJ1-6
abundance: few
CDR3nt: TGTGCCAGCAGTTCCTATAATTCACCCCTCCACTTT
CDR3aa: CASSSYNSPLHF

d_gene: -
v_gene: TRBV2
j_gene: TRBJ1-2
abundance: -
CDR3nt: TGTGCCAGCAGTGATCAGGGGCCGACCCGATATGGCTACACCTTC
CDR3aa: CASSDQGPTRYGYTF

d_gene: TRBD1
v_gene: TRBV7-2
j_gene: TRBJ2-7
abundance: -
CDR3nt: TGTGCCAGCAGCCTCGGACAGGGGGGGCAGAACGAGCAGTACTTC
CDR3aa: CASSLGQGGQNEQYF

d_gene: -
v_gene: TRBV4-1
j_gene: TRBJ2-7
abundance: -
CDR3nt: TGCGCCAGCAGCCAGGACTTGACCTCCTACGAGCAGTACTTC
CDR3aa: CASSQDLTSYEQYF

d_gene: -
v_gene: TRBV30
j_gene: TRBJ1-6
abundance: -
CDR3nt: TGTGCCTGGAGAGGGGCCTACAATTCACCCCTCCACTTT
CDR3aa: CAWRGAYNSPLHF

d_gene: -
v_gene: TRBV2
j_gene: TRBJ2-6
abundance: -
CDR3nt: TGTGCCAGCAGTGAGCAGGACTCTGGGGCCAACGTCCTGACTTTC
CDR3aa: CASSEQDSGANVLTF

d_gene: -
v_gene: TRBV4-3
j_gene: TRBJ2-2
abundance: few
CDR3nt: TGCGCCAGCAGCCAAGGAGGGGACACCGGGGAGCTGTTTTTT
CDR3aa: CASSQGGDTGELFF

d_gene: -
v_gene: TRBV21-1
j_gene: TRBJ1-5
abundance: -
CDR3nt: TGTGCCAGCAGCACATGGGACAGGAGAGATCAGCCCCAGCATTTT
CDR3aa: CASSTWDRRDQPQHF

d_gene: -
v_gene: TRBV9
j_gene: TRBJ1-1
abundance: few
CDR3nt: TGTGCCAGCAGCGTTACCGGGATGAACACTGAAGCTTTCTTT
CDR3aa: CASSVTGMNTEAFF

d_gene: -
v_gene: TRBV4-2
j_gene: TRBJ1-4
abundance: -
CDR3nt: TGTGCCAGCAGCGCACAAGCGGGCCCCAATGAAAAACTGTTTTTT
CDR3aa: CASSAQAGPNEKLFF

d_gene: TRBD1
v_gene: TRBV7-6
j_gene: TRBJ1-6
abundance: -
CDR3nt: TGTGCCAGCAGCTTAAGGCAAACAGGGGGGGGTTCACCCCTCCACTTT
CDR3aa: CASSLRQTGGGSPLHF

d_gene: -
v_gene: TRBV6-1
j_gene: TRBJ1-2
abundance: -
CDR3nt: TGTGCCAGCAGCCAGGGCTATGGCTACACCTTC
CDR3aa: CASSQGYGYTF

d_gene: -
v_gene: TRBV2
j_gene: TRBJ2-7
abundance: -
CDR3nt: TGTGCCAGCAGAGGACTGCCGAGCTCCTACGAGCAGTACTTC
CDR3aa: CASRGLPSSYEQYF

d_gene: TRBD1
v_gene: TRBV7-2
j_gene: TRBJ1-2
abundance: -
CDR3nt: TGTGCCAGCAGCAACAGGGGAGGAGGCTATGGCTACACCTTC
CDR3aa: CASSNRGGGYGYTF

d_gene: -
v_gene: TRBV20-1
j_gene: TRBJ2-7
abundance: -
CDR3nt: TGCAGTGCTAGAGAAGTCTACGAGCAGTACTTC
CDR3aa: CSAREVYEQYF

d_gene: -
v_gene: TRBV28
j_gene: TRBJ1-5
abundance: -
CDR3nt: TGTGCCAGCAGCCCCCCGGGGAGGGAGGATCAGCCCCAGCATTTT
CDR3aa: CASSPPGREDQPQHF

d_gene: TRBD2
v_gene: TRBV30
j_gene: TRBJ2-7
abundance: -
CDR3nt: TGTGCCTGGACTTCTCACCCCGGGACTAGCGGGTACGAGCAGTACTTC
CDR3aa: CAWTSHPGTSGYEQYF

d_gene: -
v_gene: TRBV4-1
j_gene: TRBJ2-7
abundance: -
CDR3nt: TGCGCCAGCAGTCATACACAGTTTTCCTCCTACGAGCAGTACTTC
CDR3aa: CASSHTQFSSYEQYF

d_gene: -
v_gene: TRBV5-8
j_gene: TRBJ2-7
abundance: few
CDR3nt: TGTGCCAGCAGCTTGGTCCCTAGCTCCTACGAGCAGTACTTC
CDR3aa: CASSLVPSSYEQYF

d_gene: -
v_gene: TRBV6-5
j_gene: TRBJ2-7
abundance: -
CDR3nt: TGTGCCAGCAGTTACGGGTCAGGGGCCTACGAGCAGTACTTC
CDR3aa: CASSYGSGAYEQYF

d_gene: -
v_gene: TRBV29-1
j_gene: TRBJ2-1
abundance: -
CDR3nt: TGCAGCGCTAGAAAAGGGGCAGGGGTAGGCAATGAGCAGTTCTTC
CDR3aa: CSARKGAGVGNEQFF

d_gene: TRBD1
v_gene: TRBV19
j_gene: TRBJ1-1
abundance: -
CDR3nt: TGTGCCAGTGGACAGGGGGCGTACAAGACTGAAGCTTTCTTT
CDR3aa: CASGQGAYKTEAFF

d_gene: -
v_gene: TRBV4-3
j_gene: TRBJ2-7
abundance: -
CDR3nt: TGCGCCAGCAGCCCCCGGGACCATGCCTACGAGCAGTACTTC
CDR3aa: CASSPRDHAYEQYF

d_gene: -
v_gene: TRBV5-6
j_gene: TRBJ2-7
abundance: -
CDR3nt: TGTGCCAGCAGCTTTCAGATCTACGAGCAGTACTTC
CDR3aa: CASSFQIYEQYF

d_gene: -
v_gene: TRBV6-6
j_gene: TRBJ1-4
abundance: -
CDR3nt: TGTGCCAGCAGAGACCGGGACATGCATAATGAAAAACTGTTTTTT
CDR3aa: CASRDRDMHNEKLFF

d_gene: -
v_gene: TRBV4-3
j_gene: TRBJ2-3
abundance: -
CDR3nt: TGCGCCAGCAGCCAAGATACTAGTAGCACAGATACGCAGTATTTT
CDR3aa: CASSQDTSSTDTQYF

d_gene: -
v_gene: TRBV29-1
j_gene: TRBJ2-5
abundance: -
CDR3nt: TGCAGCGTTCGACAGGAAGAGACCCAGTACTTC
CDR3aa: CSVRQEETQYF

d_gene: -
v_gene: TRBV25-1
j_gene: TRBJ1-2
abundance: -
CDR3nt: TGTGCCAGCAGTGTCCGGGGGAGCGGCTACACCTTC
CDR3aa: CASSVRGSGYTF

d_gene: TRBD2
v_gene: TRBV7-2
j_gene: TRBJ2-7
abundance: -
CDR3nt: TGTGCCAGCTCGGAGGCGGGAGGGTTGTACGAGCAGTACTTC
CDR3aa: CASSEAGGLYEQYF

d_gene: -
v_gene: TRBV29-1
j_gene: TRBJ1-3
abundance: -
CDR3nt: TGCAGCGTTGAAGGGGGAAGGGGAAACACCATATATTTT
CDR3aa: CSVEGGRGNTIYF

d_gene: TRBD1
v_gene: TRBV30
j_gene: TRBJ1-2
abundance: -
CDR3nt: TGTGCCTGGCACTTGGACAGGGGAAACTATGGCTACACCTTC
CDR3aa: CAWHLDRGNYGYTF

d_gene: TRBD1
v_gene: TRBV30
j_gene: TRBJ1-5
abundance: -
CDR3nt: TGTGCCTGGAGCCTGGGACAGGGGAAACAGCCCCAGCATTTT
CDR3aa: CAWSLGQGKQPQHF

d_gene: -
v_gene: TRBV5-6
j_gene: TRBJ1-5
abundance: -
CDR3nt: TGTGCCAGCAGCTTGGGGCAGGGGAGTAAGCCCCAGCATTTT
CDR3aa: CASSLGQGSKPQHF

d_gene: -
v_gene: TRBV6-5
j_gene: TRBJ1-5
abundance: -
CDR3nt: TGTGCCAGCAGTCCGACAGTCCTGGGGCCCCAGCATTTT
CDR3aa: CASSPTVLGPQHF

d_gene: TRBD1
v_gene: TRBV6-5
j_gene: TRBJ1-2
abundance: once
CDR3nt: TGTGCCAGCAGTTACTCGGGGACAGGATCTGACTATGGCTACACCTTC
CDR3aa: CASSYSGTGSDYGYTF

d_gene: -
v_gene: TRBV25-1
j_gene: TRBJ1-3
abundance: -
CDR3nt: TGTGCCAGCAGTGCCACCGGTCTTTTTGGAAACACCATATATTTT
CDR3aa: CASSATGLFGNTIYF

d_gene: -
v_gene: TRBV7-8
j_gene: TRBJ2-7
abundance: -
CDR3nt: TGTGCCAGCAGCTTAGCGAGGACGGGAGCCTACGAGCAGTACTTC
CDR3aa: CASSLARTGAYEQYF

d_gene: TRBD2
v_gene: TRBV7-2
j_gene: TRBJ2-5
abundance: few
CDR3nt: TGTGCCAGCAGCTGGACCTTAGCGGGAGGGCCAGAGACCCAGTACTTC
CDR3aa: CASSWTLAGGPETQYF

d_gene: TRBD1
v_gene: TRBV28
j_gene: TRBJ2-3
abundance: few
CDR3nt: TGTGCCAGCACCCTAAGGACAGGGATGTCAGATACGCAGTATTTT
CDR3aa: CASTLRTGMSDTQYF

d_gene: -
v_gene: TRBV6-5
j_gene: TRBJ1-2
abundance: -
CDR3nt: TGTGCCAGCAGTTACCTAGCAGGGAGGGATGGCTACACCTTC
CDR3aa: CASSYLAGRDGYTF

d_gene: -
v_gene: TRBV9
j_gene: TRBJ1-1
abundance: -
CDR3nt: TGTGCCAGCAGCGTACAGGGTTTGACTGAAGCTTTCTTT
CDR3aa: CASSVQGLTEAFF

d_gene: -
v_gene: TRBV6-5
j_gene: TRBJ2-2
abundance: -
CDR3nt: TGTGCCAGCCTAGCGCCTGGCACCGGGGAGCTGTTTTTT
CDR3aa: CASLAPGTGELFF

d_gene: -
v_gene: TRBV7-2
j_gene: TRBJ1-2
abundance: few
CDR3nt: TGTGCCAGCAGCCCCGGATCCAGTGCCAACTATGGCTACACCTTC
CDR3aa: CASSPGSSANYGYTF

d_gene: -
v_gene: TRBV6-6
j_gene: TRBJ2-3
abundance: -
CDR3nt: TGTGCCAGTAATACGGGAGTTAGCACAGATACGCAGTATTTT
CDR3aa: CASNTGVSTDTQYF

d_gene: -
v_gene: TRBV30
j_gene: TRBJ2-1
abundance: -
CDR3nt: TGTGCCGTGAATGAGCAGTTCTTC
CDR3aa: CAVNEQFF

d_gene: TRBD2
v_gene: TRBV2
j_gene: TRBJ2-7
abundance: few
CDR3nt: TGTGCCAGCAAAGGGGTGGCGGGAGTCTACGAGCAGTACTTC
CDR3aa: CASKGVAGVYEQYF

d_gene: TRBD2
v_gene: TRBV30
j_gene: TRBJ2-7
abundance: few
CDR3nt: TGTGCCTGGAGTGGAGGGACTAGCGGGAGTTCCTACGAGCAGTACTTC
CDR3aa: CAWSGGTSGSSYEQYF

d_gene: -
v_gene: TRBV5-4
j_gene: TRBJ2-2
abundance: few
CDR3nt: TGTGCCAGCAGCTTGGAATGGGCGAACACCGGGGAGCTGTTTTTT
CDR3aa: CASSLEWANTGELFF